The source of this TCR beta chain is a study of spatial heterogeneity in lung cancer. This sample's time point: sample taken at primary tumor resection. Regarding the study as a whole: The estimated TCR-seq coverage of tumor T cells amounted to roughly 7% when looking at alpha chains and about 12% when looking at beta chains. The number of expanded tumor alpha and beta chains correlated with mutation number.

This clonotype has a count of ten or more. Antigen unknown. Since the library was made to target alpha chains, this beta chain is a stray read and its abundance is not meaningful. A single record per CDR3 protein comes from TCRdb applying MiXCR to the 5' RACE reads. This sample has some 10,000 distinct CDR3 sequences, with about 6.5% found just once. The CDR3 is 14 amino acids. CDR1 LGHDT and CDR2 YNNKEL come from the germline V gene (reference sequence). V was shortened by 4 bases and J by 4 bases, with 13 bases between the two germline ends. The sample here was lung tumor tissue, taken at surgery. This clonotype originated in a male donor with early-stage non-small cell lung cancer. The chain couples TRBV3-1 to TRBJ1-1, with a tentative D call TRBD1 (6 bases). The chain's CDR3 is CASSLDSSGTEAFF. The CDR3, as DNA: TGTGCCAGCAGCCTGGACAGCTCGGGCACTGAAGCTTTCTTT. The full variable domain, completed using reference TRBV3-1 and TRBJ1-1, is DTAVSQTPKYLVTQMGNDKSIKCEQNLGHDTMYWYKQDSKKFLKIMFSYNNKELIINETVPNRFSPKSPDKAHLNLHINSLELGDSAVYFCASSLDSSGTEAFFGQGTRLTVV.